The sequence of this T cell receptor beta chain was determined in a study of T cells in tuberculosis. Study background: IGRA-negative adolescents, IGRA-positive adolescents with latent tuberculosis and adults with active tuberculosis formed this South African cohort.

With regard to this clone: Its specificity is unknown.

The CDR3 loop spans 14 amino acids. Study conclusions and caveats: Smaller alpha distances in active tuberculosis partly reflected shorter CDR3-alpha lengths.

The assay was immunoSEQ multiplex PCR, and TCRdb's table has in-frame clones only and misses some. The sample yields around 43,000 clones, roughly 96% seen once. This receptor was taken from a donor aged 10-29 years with latent tuberculosis or without tuberculosis infection. This chain connects TRBV21-1 to TRBJ1-2. TRBV21-1 is classified as a pseudogene. The sequencing sample was made of PBMCs. DNA for the CDR3: TGTGCCAGCAGCAAGGGAGGAAGTAACTATGGCTACACCTTC. This gives the protein CASSKGGSNYGYTF.